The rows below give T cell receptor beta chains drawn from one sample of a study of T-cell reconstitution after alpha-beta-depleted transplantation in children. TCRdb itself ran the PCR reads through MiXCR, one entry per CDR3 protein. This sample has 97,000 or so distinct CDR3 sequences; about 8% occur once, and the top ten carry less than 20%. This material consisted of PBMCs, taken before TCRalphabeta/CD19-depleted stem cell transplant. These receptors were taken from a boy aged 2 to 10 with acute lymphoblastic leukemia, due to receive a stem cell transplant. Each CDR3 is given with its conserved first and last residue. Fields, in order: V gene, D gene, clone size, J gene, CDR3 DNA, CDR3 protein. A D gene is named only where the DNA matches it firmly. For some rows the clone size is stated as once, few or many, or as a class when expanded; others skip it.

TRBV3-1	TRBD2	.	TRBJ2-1	TGTGCCACCTGCCACCCTCTTCGGGGGGTTCGGAGCTCCTACAATGAGCAGTTCTTC	CATCHPLRGVRSSYNEQFF
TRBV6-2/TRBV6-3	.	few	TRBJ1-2	TGTGCCAGCACCGGGGGGAGCTATGGCTACACCTTC	CASTGGSYGYTF
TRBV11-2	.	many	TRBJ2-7	TGTGCCAGCAGCTTAGACCCCGGTTACGAGCAGTACTTC	CASSLDPGYEQYF
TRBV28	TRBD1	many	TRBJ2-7	TGTGCCAGCAGTTTGCCCTGGGACAGGGGATACGAGCAGTACTTC	CASSLPWDRGYEQYF
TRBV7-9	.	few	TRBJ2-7	TGTGCCAGCAGCTTAGCGGGTGGGGACGAGCAGTACTTC	CASSLAGGDEQYF
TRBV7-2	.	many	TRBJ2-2	TGTGCCAGCAGCCGAGACAGGCTATACACCGGGGAGCTGTTTTTT	CASSRDRLYTGELFF
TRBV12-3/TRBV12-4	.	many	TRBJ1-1	TGTGCCAGCAGTTTAAGGGCTTATTTAGCCACTGAAGCTTTCTTT	CASSLRAYLATEAFF
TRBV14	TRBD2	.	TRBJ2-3	TGTGCCAGCAGCCAAGCGGGGGGGCCCACAGATACGCAGTATTTT	CASSQAGGPTDTQYF
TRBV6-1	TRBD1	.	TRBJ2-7	TGTGCCAGCAGGAACCTACAGGGGGCGTACGAGCAGTACTTC	CASRNLQGAYEQYF
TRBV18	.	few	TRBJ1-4	TGTGCCAGCTCACCAGGGGTGACAACTAATGAAAAACTGTTTTTT	CASSPGVTTNEKLFF
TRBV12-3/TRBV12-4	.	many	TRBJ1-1	TGTGCCAGCAGTTTAGTCGGGGATAAAGCTTTCTTT	CASSLVGDKAFF
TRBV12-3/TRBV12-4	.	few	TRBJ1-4	TGTGCCAGCAGTTTGTGGTCAGGGGAGGGGGAAAAACTGTTTTTT	CASSLWSGEGEKLFF
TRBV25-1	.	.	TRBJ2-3	TGTGCCAGCAGTGAATCGGATGTTAGCACAGATACGCAGTATTTT	CASSESDVSTDTQYF
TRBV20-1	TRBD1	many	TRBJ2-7	TGCAGTGCTCCTCTTCAGGGGGACCACTCCGAGCAGTACTTC	CSAPLQGDHSEQYF
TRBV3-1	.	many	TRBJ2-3	TGTGCCAGCAGCGCGTATACGCAGTATTTT	CASSAYTQYF
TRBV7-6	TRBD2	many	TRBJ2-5	TGTGCCAGCAGCTTAGGAGGACTAGCGGAAAGAGAGACCCAGTACTTC	CASSLGGLAERETQYF
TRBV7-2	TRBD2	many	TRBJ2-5	TGTGCCAGCAGCTTAAGTGGGGGGGGAGGAGAGACCCAGTACTTC	CASSLSGGGGETQYF
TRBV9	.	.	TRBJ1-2	TGTGCCAGCAGCGTCGGAGGCGACTATGGCTACGCCTTC	CASSVGGDYGYAF